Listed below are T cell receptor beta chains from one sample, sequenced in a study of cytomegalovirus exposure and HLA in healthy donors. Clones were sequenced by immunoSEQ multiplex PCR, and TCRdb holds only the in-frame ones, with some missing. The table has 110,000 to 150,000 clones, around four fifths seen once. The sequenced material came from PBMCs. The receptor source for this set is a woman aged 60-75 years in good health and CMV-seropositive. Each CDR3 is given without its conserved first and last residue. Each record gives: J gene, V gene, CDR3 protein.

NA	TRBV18	ASSGLAGADYEQY
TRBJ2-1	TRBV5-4	AYSIAVSSYNEQF
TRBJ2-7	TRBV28	ASSKPGLAGGYSYEQY
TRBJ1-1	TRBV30	AWNAGNTEAF
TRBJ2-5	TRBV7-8	ASSPGQGLETQY
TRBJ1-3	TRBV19	ASTAGSSGNTIY
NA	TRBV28	ASSVGSYEQY
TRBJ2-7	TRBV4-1	ASSQDQLAGRYEQY
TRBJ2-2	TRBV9	ASSSSIATGGDTGELF
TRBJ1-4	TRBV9	ASSPSPGLGEKLF
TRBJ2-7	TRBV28	ASRTPNGRLAYEQY
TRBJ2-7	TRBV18	ASSPSSLAGSYEQY
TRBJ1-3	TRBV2	ASSEGLRGNTIY
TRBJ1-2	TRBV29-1	SVEGLDNGYT
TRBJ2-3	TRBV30	AWSVGTGQDTQY
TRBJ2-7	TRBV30	AWSVLRGLSYYEQY
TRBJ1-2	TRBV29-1	SVRQGIHGYT
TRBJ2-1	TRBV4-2	ASSQDPLTSFANEQF
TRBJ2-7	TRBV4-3	ASSQDGGTPYEQY
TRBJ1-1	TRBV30	AWSVRLSNEAF
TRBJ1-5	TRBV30	AWSVRGEQPQH
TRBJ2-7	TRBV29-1	SVEGRQGSYYEQY
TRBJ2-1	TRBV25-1	ASSDPGQGADNEQF
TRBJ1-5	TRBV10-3	AIREGGINQPQH
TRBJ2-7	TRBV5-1	ASSLGPSGPSYEQY
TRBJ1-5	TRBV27	ASRTGGQPQH
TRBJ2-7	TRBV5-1	ASSLIGGSSYEQY